This T cell receptor (beta chain) comes out of a study of early T cells in non-severe SARS-CoV-2 infection. There are many counts of this clonotype. The TCR library protocol was used to attach unique molecular identifiers. These identifiers were attached to individual cDNA molecules. TCRdb re-derived calls from the 5' RACE reads in MiXCR, one entry per CDR3 protein. In the table there are tens of thousands of distinct CDR3 sequences, about 16% of which are singletons. The CDR3 is 15 amino acids. Germline loops: CDR1 SGHVS, CDR2 FQNEAQ. V shed 1 base and J shed 2 bases, with 9 bases lying between them.

The receptor comes from an adult who was a healthcare worker with PCR-confirmed SARS-CoV-2 infection or an uninfected control (not recorded which). The sequenced sample consisted of whole blood. The V gene is TRBV7-8, the J gene TRBJ1-3; no clear D gene. The CDR3 DNA reads TGTGCCAGCAGCTTAGGGACGGCGGCTGGAAACACCATATATTTT. Its translation is CASSLGTAAGNTIYF.